The rows below give T cell receptor beta chains drawn from one sample of a study of siplizumab effects on memory and regulatory T cells. Profiling relied on immunoSEQ multiplex PCR, and the TCRdb table lists in-frame clones only, not all of them. Of some 97,000 clones in the sample, about 91% are singletons; the top ten hold more than 2.5%. The sequencing input was CD4+ T cells sorted from blood. These receptors were obtained from a human donor in good health. Some clones in this sample may be carry-over from other donors' samples. Both conserved end residues are part of each CDR3. The D gene is left open where the match is weak. Part of the rows lack a size; the others show once, few, many or a class for expanded clones.

TRBJ1-1 . . TRBV7-2 TGTGCCAGCAGCTTAGAAGGCCGCTTTACTGAAGCTTTCTTT CASSLEGRFTEAFF
TRBJ2-7 . . TRBV18 TGTGCCAGCTCACCACCGATGTCCTACGAGCAGTACTTC CASSPPMSYEQYF
TRBJ1-2 . . TRBV9 TGTGCCAGCAGCGCCTTCGGGGATGGCTATGGCTACACCTTC CASSAFGDGYGYTF
TRBJ2-7 . TRBD2 TRBV6-1 TGTGCCAGCAGTGCGTCTAGCGGGGGCATCTACGAGCAGTACTTC CASSASSGGIYEQYF
TRBJ2-7 . . TRBV5-1 TGCGCCAGCAGCTGGACAGAAAACGAGCAGTACTTC CASSWTENEQYF
TRBJ2-2 once TRBD2 TRBV2 TGTGCCAGCAGAGGGACTAGTTGGTCCGGGGAGCTGTTTTTT CASRGTSWSGELFF
TRBJ1-5 . TRBD1 TRBV6-6 TGTGCCAGCAGTAAGGGGGCGCATAGCAATCAGCCCCAGCATTTT CASSKGAHSNQPQHF
TRBJ2-2 . TRBD1 TRBV14 TGTGCCAGCAGCCAAGACGTAGGGGGCTGGGGCACCGGGGAGCTGTTTTTT CASSQDVGGWGTGELFF
TRBJ2-3 . TRBD2 TRBV19 TGTGCCAGTAGTATAGTCGCGGGAGGTGGATGGACAGATACGCAGTATTTT CASSIVAGGGWTDTQYF
TRBJ2-4 . TRBD1 TRBV19 TGTGCCAGTAGTAACCCGGGACAGGGGGCCGGAAACATTCAGTACTTC CASSNPGQGAGNIQYF
TRBJ2-1 . . TRBV19 TGTGCCAGTAGTATAGTTCCAGACAGAGCACGGAACAATGAGCAGTTCTTC CASSIVPDRARNNEQFF
TRBJ2-1 . . TRBV18 TGTGCCAGCTCACCGGGAAAGTACAATGAGCAGTTCTTC CASSPGKYNEQFF
TRBJ2-7 . . TRBV4-1 TGCGCCAGCAGCCAAGCTCCCGGACCCACGACTACCTACGAGCAGTACTTC CASSQAPGPTTTYEQYF